The 21 T cell receptor beta chains below all came from one sample that was sequenced in a study of Graves' ophthalmopathy and Graves' hyperthyroidism. The study amplified TCR beta CDR3 regions using RNA transcripts. The first-round RT-PCR employed HTBI primers together with the Qiagen OneStep RT-PCR kit. A multiplex PCR was then performed as the second round. TCRdb re-called the multiplex PCR reads through MiXCR, storing one row per CDR3 protein. The table includes almost 750,000 distinct CDR3 sequences, approximately 40% detected once. The sample comprised peripheral blood. These TCRs come from an adult man with Graves' ophthalmopathy.

The J gene is TRBJ2-7, the V gene TRBV12-3 or TRBV12-4; no firm D call. V gave up 2 bases and J gave up 3 bases, with 11 bases separating them. The CDR3 is 14 amino acids. CDR3 loop: CASSLRASYYEQYF. The CDR3 coding sequence is TGTGCCAGCAGTTTAAGGGCCTCCTACTACGAGCAGTACTTC.

The chain combines TRBV29-1 with TRBJ1-1; perhaps TRBD1 as D (5 bases). Germline V gives CDR1 SQVTM, CDR2 ANQGSEA. Between the trimmed V and J ends, which lost 1 base and 3 bases, there was a span of 9 bases. The CDR3 sequence is 13 residues long. In nucleotides, the CDR3 is TGCAGCGTTGAAGCAGGGATGGACACTGAAGCTTTCTTT. This encodes CSVEAGMDTEAFF. The full variable domain, its missing parts supplied by reference TRBV29-1 and TRBJ1-1, is SAVISQKPSRDICQRGTSLTIQCQVDSQVTMMFWYRQQPGQSLTLIATANQGSEATYESGFVIDKFPISRPNLTFSTLTVSNMSPEDSSIYLCSVEAGMDTEAFFGQGTRLTVV.

As to this clonotype: The junction shows a germline mismatch at one end, possibly a read error. The rearrangement joins TRBV25-1 to TRBJ1-2; 7 positions match TRBD1. The CDR3 length is 13 residues. Germline assignment: CDR1 MGHDK and CDR2 SYGVNS. CDR3 DNA: TGTGCACGAGGTGAAGGGGGCAACTCTGGCTACACCTTC. Amino acids: CARGEGGNSGYTF.

The table lists this clonotype with many counts. The rearrangement joins TRBV2 to TRBJ1-5; D not resolved. Per germline, CDR1 SNHLY and CDR2 FYNNEI. The germline V and J ends were trimmed by 2 bases and 5 bases, with 13 bases remaining between them. The CDR3 extends over 15 amino acids. In nucleotides, the CDR3 is TGTGCCAGCAGTGAATTAGGTAGCGGCTATCAGCCCCAGCATTTT. It yields the protein CASSELGSGYQPQHF.

This rearrangement joins TRBV14 to TRBJ1-1; D is undetermined. Trimming cost V 1 base and J 11 bases, with 17 bases left between them. The CDR3 covers 14 residues. The germline gives CDR1 SGHDN, CDR2 FVKESK. This CDR3 reads CASSQGLVSNRAFF. CDR3 DNA: TGTGCCAGCAGCCAAGGTCTCGTGTCCAATCGGGCTTTCTTT.

This clonotype was recorded many times. The chain combines TRBV12-3 or TRBV12-4 with TRBJ1-1; no firm D call. This CDR3 region has 13 residues. The germline V and J ends were trimmed by 4 bases and 1 base, with 7 bases remaining between them. DNA for the CDR3: TGTGCCAGCAGTTATCGGAGGAACACTGAAGCTTTCTTT. Its translation: CASSYRRNTEAFF.

The CDR3 DNA sequence: TGTGCCAGCAGCTACAACCCAATGAACACTGAAGCTTTCTTT. It codes for CASSYNPMNTEAFF. This chain links TRBV11-2 with TRBJ1-1; no clear D. The CDR3 length is 14 residues. Trimming cost V 4 bases and J 0 bases, with 9 bases left between them. Germline V gives CDR1 SGHAT, CDR2 FQNNGV.

This clonotype was counted between two and nine times. The chain couples TRBV2 to TRBJ2-5; 9 bases map to TRBD1. Germline V lookup: CDR1 SNHLY, CDR2 FYNNEI. The CDR3 consists of 17 residues. The V segment lost 5 bases and the J segment 1 base; nucleotides outside the gene matches: 11. The CDR3 DNA reads TGTGCCAGCAGTTTTCTCCGGGACAGGGTCACCCAAGAGACCCAGTACTTC. The encoded protein is CASSFLRDRVTQETQYF.

The CDR3 DNA follows: TGTGCCAGCATGGGTTGGACAGGGACCCAGTACTTC. Protein sequence: CASMGWTGTQYF. This sequence joins TRBV10-3 and TRBJ2-5, with TRBD1 matching 7 bases. The CDR3 consists of 12 residues. Germline-derived CDR1 and CDR2 are ENHRY and SYGVKD. V was pared by 10 bases and J by 7 bases, with 9 bases of the junction left unmatched.

In regard to this clonotype: The junction departs from the called germline gene at one end, perhaps through a read error. The chain couples TRBV7-9 to TRBJ2-2, with D perhaps matching TRBD1 or TRBD2 (5 bases each). The CDR3 sequence is 15 residues long. In germline, CDR1 is SEHNR, CDR2 FQNEAQ (reference sequence). CDR3: CARSPRDGGTGELFF. Here the CDR3 DNA reads TGTGCCCGCAGTCCCAGGGATGGGGGCACCGGGGAGCTGTTTTTT.

This clonotype was found many times. The chain combines TRBV29-1 with TRBJ2-7; the match to TRBD1 covers 10 bases. The germline gives CDR1 SQVTM, CDR2 ANQGSEA. The junction had 2 bases not matched to a gene; V was cut back by 4 bases and J by 5 bases. The CDR3 sequence is 12 residues long. Here the CDR3 DNA reads TGCAGCGTTGGTGGGACAGGGGACGAGCAGTACTTC. This codes for CSVGGTGDEQYF.

In this sample, this clonotype turned up a few times. The rearrangement joins TRBV10-3 to TRBJ1-1, with TRBD1 identical over 8 bases. Germline V gene sequence: CDR1 ENHRY, CDR2 SYGVKD. Trimming cost V 4 bases and J 5 bases; bases outside gene matches: 6. The CDR3 totals 14 residues. The CDR3 protein is CAISGPGGNTEAFF. In nucleotides, the CDR3 is TGTGCCATCAGTGGCCCAGGGGGCAATACTGAAGCTTTCTTT.

This CDR3 is CASSHVYGTASGANVLTF. CDR3 DNA sequence: TGTGCCAGCAGCCACGTTTACGGGACAGCCTCTGGGGCCAACGTCCTGACTTTC. J is TRBJ2-6 and V is TRBV12-3 or TRBV12-4, with 7 bases matching TRBD1. The ends lost 6 bases at V and 0 bases at J; junction bases unmatched: 11. The CDR3 covers 18 residues.

To note about this clonotype: This may come from a read error, since a much larger clone is one base off. The chain uses TRBV12-3 or TRBV12-4 and TRBJ2-5; D unresolved. The CDR3 sequence is 13 residues long. CDR3 sequence: CASSFYEQATQYF. The CDR3 DNA reads TGTGCCAGCAGTTTCTATGAACAAGCGACCCAGTACTTC.

This clonotype was seen once. The junction departs from germline at one end; a sequencing error may be responsible. The chain carries TRBV5-1 and TRBJ1-5; D gene ambiguous. Germline CDR1 is SGHRS and CDR2 is YFSETQ. The CDR3 is 15 residues long. The CDR3 DNA sequence: TGTGCCAGCAGCTTGGGCTTCAGGATAGGTCAGCCCCAGCATTTT. Its translation is CASSLGFRIGQPQHF.

The chain uses TRBV7-9 and TRBJ2-2; tentative D call: TRBD1 (7 bases). The CDR3 has 16 amino acids. The ends were cut back, 5 bases at V and 8 bases at J, with 21 bases in the middle. Germline V gene lookup returns CDR1 SEHNR and CDR2 FQNEAQ (reference sequence). In nucleotides, the CDR3 is TGTGCCAGCAGCCCGTCGGAGGGGGCGCCGGTAGGGGAGCTGTTTTTT. It is translated as CASSPSEGAPVGELFF.

This clonotype was detected many times. The rearrangement uses TRBV12-3 or TRBV12-4 and TRBJ1-1, with unresolved D. V was cut by 8 bases and J by 10 bases, with 11 bases left in between. CDR3 length: 10 amino acids. CDR3 region: CASLFGLAFF. The CDR3 region has the DNA TGTGCCAGCCTCTTCGGGCTAGCTTTCTTT.

This clonotype came up a few times. At one end, the junction sequence differs from germline, possibly due to a read error. The rearrangement links TRBV10-3 to TRBJ2-7; TRBD1 matches at 10 bases. The germline V gene has CDR1 ENHRY and CDR2 SYGVKD. The CDR3 is 14 amino acids. The CDR3 is CASSYGTGEDEQYF. CDR3 DNA: TGTGCCAGCAGTTATGGGACAGGGGAGGACGAGCAGTACTTC.

The chain carries TRBV2 and TRBJ2-7; D ambiguous. The germline V gene encodes CDR1 SNHLY and CDR2 FYNNEI. The CDR3 covers 11 residues. Trimming took off 11 bases at V and 0 bases at J, with 8 bases between the two ends. The CDR3 loop reads CAVSSSYEQYF. The CDR3 nucleotides read TGTGCCGTATCGAGCTCCTACGAGCAGTACTTC.

This clonotype was observed a few times. The J gene is TRBJ2-7, the V gene TRBV10-3; 8 bases agree with TRBD2. Trimming removed 11 bases from V and 5 bases from J; junction bases left unmatched: 5. The germline V gene encodes CDR1 ENHRY and CDR2 SYGVKD. This CDR3 has 11 residues. The DNA of the CDR3 is TGTGCCTCAGCGGGAGTTCACGAGCAGTACTTC. It specifies CASAGVHEQYF.

The chain carries TRBV19 and TRBJ2-7; 10 bases fit TRBD1. The CDR3 covers 15 residues. Germline assignment: CDR1 LNHDA and CDR2 SQIVND (reference sequence). V lost 8 bases, J lost 2 bases, and 9 bases stayed unmatched. The CDR3 sequence is CASGTPGQGTYEQYF. As DNA, the CDR3 is TGTGCCAGTGGTACCCCGGGACAGGGGACCTACGAGCAGTACTTC.